Each of the 29 T cell receptor beta chains below was sequenced from the same sample in a study of cytomegalovirus exposure and HLA in healthy donors. Amplification used 60 Vbeta primers and 13 Jbeta primers. The repertoire was sequenced with immunoSEQ multiplex PCR; TCRdb's copy has only in-frame clones and lacks some. The sample lists 150,000 or so clones; approximately 77% were seen once. The sample was PBMCs. These receptors originate from a male donor in good health and CMV-seronegative.

The V call is TRBV5-1, the J call TRBJ2-2; D is undetermined. This CDR3 is built from 15 residues. V was pared by 0 bases and J by 6 bases, with 12 bases between. Germline V lookup: CDR1 SGHRS, CDR2 YFSETQ. Here the CDR3 DNA reads TGCGCCAGCAGCTTGGCCTCGCCGCCGGCCGGGGAGCTGTTTTTT. Its translation: CASSLASPPAGELFF.

This clone was counted only a few times. The chain combines TRBV18 with TRBJ2-3; tentatively, D is TRBD1 (5 bases). The CDR3 spans 15 residues. V gave up 1 base and J gave up 4 bases, with 12 bases separating them. The germline V gene encodes CDR1 KGHSH and CDR2 LQKENI. The CDR3 reads CASSPQGIEADTQYF. CDR3 in DNA: TGTGCCAGCTCACCACAGGGGATTGAGGCAGATACGCAGTATTTT. Full variable domain (rest looked up from reference TRBV18 and TRBJ2-3): NAGVMQNPRHLVRRRGQEARLRCSPMKGHSHVYWYRQLPEEGLKFMVYLQKENIIDESGMPKERFSAEFPKEGPSILRIQQVVRGDSAAYFCASSPQGIEADTQYFGPGTRLTVL.

This clone was counted between two and nine times. CDR3 DNA sequence: TGCGCCAGCAGGTCGATGGGGAGCTCCTACGAGCAGTACTTC. Protein sequence: CASRSMGSSYEQYF. The chain couples TRBV5-1 to TRBJ2-7, with D perhaps matching TRBD2 (5 bases). Looked up from germline, CDR1 is SGHRS and CDR2 is YFSETQ. V lost 5 bases, J lost 0 bases, and 12 bases lay in between. CDR3 length: 14 amino acids.

The chain couples TRBV11-2 to TRBJ2-7; 7 bases are a match to TRBD1. With V trimmed by 5 bases and J by 2 bases, 3 bases remained unmatched. Per the germline V gene, CDR1 is SGHAT and CDR2 is FQNNGV. The CDR3 consists of 13 residues. The CDR3 nucleotides are TGTGCCAGCAGCCCCGGGACAGCCTACGAGCAGTACTTC. Translating gives CASSPGTAYEQYF.

The chain links TRBV13 to TRBJ2-7; D remains ambiguous. The CDR3 length is 13 residues. Germline V lookup: CDR1 PRHDT, CDR2 FYEKMQ (reference sequence). V was clipped by 5 bases and J by 6 bases, with 14 bases between them. CDR3 region: CASSLERLGEQYF. CDR3 nucleotides: TGTGCCAGCAGCCTAGAGAGACTGGGCGAGCAGTACTTC.

This rearrangement joins TRBV19 to TRBJ1-2; D is possibly TRBD1 (5 bases). CDR3 length: 13 amino acids. CDR1 LNHDA and CDR2 SQIVND come from the germline V gene (reference sequence). V was cut by 6 bases and J by 8 bases, with 16 bases left in between. This CDR3 reads CASSNDGAYGYTF. CDR3 nucleotide sequence: TGTGCCAGTAGCAACGATGGGGCGTACGGCTACACCTTC.

The rearrangement uses TRBV27 and TRBJ1-5; 10 bases line up with TRBD1. The CDR3 covers 15 residues. V was clipped by 5 bases and J by 3 bases; unmatched bases: 4. CDR1 is MNHEY and CDR2 is SMNVEV in the germline V gene (reference sequence). CDR3 bases: TGTGCCAGCAGTCCCGGGACAGGGGCCAATCAGCCCCAGCATTTT. Translation gives CASSPGTGANQPQHF.

The chain has TRBV5-1 and TRBJ2-7, with D possibly being TRBD1 (6 bases). Germline lookup yields CDR1 SGHRS and CDR2 YFSETQ. V was clipped by 4 bases and J by 1 base, with 18 bases between them. CDR3 length: 16 residues. DNA for the CDR3: TGCGCCAGCAGCACTGGACAGCCCATCTATTCCTACGAGCAGTACTTC. Its protein product is CASSTGQPIYSYEQYF.

This sequence joins TRBV9 and TRBJ2-6; the D is unclear. V shed 2 bases and J shed 0 bases, with 15 bases lying between them. The CDR3 spans 18 residues. CDR1 is SGDLS, CDR2 YYNGEE, per germline. This CDR3 reads CASSVPTLGLSGANVLTF. Written as DNA, the CDR3 is TGTGCCAGCAGCGTCCCGACCCTGGGCCTCTCTGGGGCCAACGTCCTGACTTTC. The full variable domain, completed using reference TRBV9 and TRBJ2-6, is DSGVTQTPKHLITATGQRVTLRCSPRSGDLSVYWYQQSLDQGLQFLIQYYNGEERAKGNILERFSAQQFPDLHSELNLSSLELGDSALYFCASSVPTLGLSGANVLTFGAGSRLTVL.

The chain recombines TRBV5-1 with TRBJ2-3; weak D call: TRBD2 (6 bases). Trimming stripped 0 bases from V and 0 bases from J, with 8 bases between. This CDR3 is 15 amino acids long. The germline CDR1 and CDR2 sequences are SGHRS and YFSETQ. The CDR3 loop reads CASSLEGTSTDTQYF. In DNA, the CDR3 is TGCGCCAGCAGCTTGGAGGGGACTAGCACAGATACGCAGTATTTT.

The V call is TRBV5-4, the J call TRBJ1-1, with TRBD1 identical over 9 bases. CDR3 length equals 15 residues. The V gene's germline CDR1 is SGHNT and CDR2 YYREEE (reference sequence). Germline trimming cut 0 bases from V and 10 bases from J; bases unmatched to any gene: 10. The CDR3 bases are TGTGCCAGCAGCTTGGCCGGACAGGGGCACCTTGGAGCTTTCTTT. This translates into CASSLAGQGHLGAFF.

The chain employs TRBV20-1 and TRBJ1-1; 7 bases are a match to TRBD1. The CDR3 runs 9 residues. Germline V gene lookup returns CDR1 DFQATT and CDR2 SNEGSKA (reference sequence). CDR3 protein: CSGGQEAFF. The CDR3 bases are TGCAGCGGGGGACAGGAAGCTTTCTTT.

The chain links TRBV9 to TRBJ1-1; D is undetermined. From germline, CDR1 is SGDLS and CDR2 YYNGEE. The CDR3 has 14 amino acids. Trimming pared 0 bases from V and 8 bases from J, leaving 14 bases between. CDR3 coding DNA: TGTGCCAGCAGCGTAGAGGGAGGGCGGAGGGAAGCTTTCTTT. Amino acids: CASSVEGGRREAFF.

This chain joins TRBV30 and TRBJ2-3, with 9 bases aligning to TRBD1. V was pared by 2 bases and J by 4 bases, with 7 bases of the junction left unmatched. The CDR3 runs to 15 residues. Looked up from germline, CDR1 is GTSNPN and CDR2 is SVGIG (reference sequence). CDR3 bases: TGTGCCTGGAGTCCCCACAGGGGGCAGGCAGATACGCAGTATTTT. Protein product: CAWSPHRGQADTQYF.

The chain recombines TRBV28 with TRBJ1-1; 7 bases agree with TRBD1. V shed 6 bases and J 10 bases; nucleotides not matched to a gene: 14. The CDR3 has 14 residues. Looked up from germline, CDR1 is MDHEN and CDR2 is SYDVKM. CDR3 sequence: CASSLGTEDRGAFF. The CDR3 region has the DNA TGTGCCAGCAGCCTAGGGACAGAGGATAGGGGAGCTTTCTTT. Drawing the rest from reference TRBV28 and TRBJ1-1, the complete variable domain is DVKVTQSSRYLVKRTGEKVFLECVQDMDHENMFWYRQDPGLGLRLIYFSYDVKMKEKGDIPEGYSVSREKKERFSLILESASTNQTSMYLCASSLGTEDRGAFFGQGTRLTVV.

The chain couples TRBV5-1 to TRBJ1-4, with D unclear. The length of the CDR3 is 15 residues. CDR1 SGHRS and CDR2 YFSETQ come from the germline V gene. Trimming took 0 bases from V and 2 from J, leaving 8 bases between them. This chain's CDR3 is CASSLAGPTNEKLFF. Written as DNA, the CDR3 is TGCGCCAGCAGCTTGGCTGGGCCGACTAATGAAAAACTGTTTTTT.

This rearrangement joins TRBV7-2 to TRBJ1-2; D ambiguous. The CDR3 sequence is 11 residues long. Per germline, CDR1 SGHTA and CDR2 FQGNSA. V was clipped by 5 bases and J by 2 bases, with 3 bases between them. The CDR3 region has the DNA TGTGCCAGCAGCCGGAACTATGGCTACACCTTC. Translated: CASSRNYGYTF.

The chain links TRBV7-3 to TRBJ1-1; no reliable D call. In germline, CDR1 is SGHTA, CDR2 FQGTGA. Trimming pared 2 bases from V and 4 bases from J, leaving 11 bases between. This CDR3 contains 14 residues. The CDR3: CASSLEFIGTEAFF. The CDR3 DNA sequence: TGTGCCAGCAGCTTAGAGTTTATTGGCACTGAAGCTTTCTTT. Combining the CDR3 with reference TRBV7-3 and TRBJ1-1 gives the whole variable domain GAGVSQTPSNKVTEKGKYVELRCDPISGHTALYWYRQSLGQGPEFLIYFQGTGAADDSGLPNDRFFAVRPEGSVSTLKIQRTERGDSAVYLCASSLEFIGTEAFFGQGTRLTVV.

This chain links TRBV28 with TRBJ1-6; 10 bases are shared with TRBD1. Germline loops: CDR1 MDHEN, CDR2 SYDVKM. V dropped 8 bases and J dropped 14; count of bases not matched to a gene: 9. This CDR3 has 13 amino acids. CDR3 in DNA: TGTGCCAGCCGGGACAGGGGCTCCGCGGCCCTCCACTTT. It yields the protein CASRDRGSAALHF. The entire variable domain, with the rest obtained from reference TRBV28 and TRBJ1-6, is as follows: DVKVTQSSRYLVKRTGEKVFLECVQDMDHENMFWYRQDPGLGLRLIYFSYDVKMKEKGDIPEGYSVSREKKERFSLILESASTNQTSMYLCASRDRGSAALHFGNGTRLTVT.

In nucleotides, the CDR3 is TGTGCCAGCAGGCGCGGTCCCCAAGAGACCCAGTACTTC. As protein: CASRRGPQETQYF. This sequence joins TRBV7-2 and TRBJ2-5; D is ambiguous. Trimming cost V 6 bases and J 1 base, with 9 bases left between them. Germline V gene data show CDR1 as SGHTA and CDR2 as FQGNSA. The CDR3 totals 13 residues.

The chain joins TRBV19 to TRBJ1-6; D remains unclear. CDR1 is LNHDA, CDR2 SQIVND, per germline (reference sequence). The V gene lost 2 bases and the J gene lost 0 bases, with 8 bases spanning the gap. CDR3 length equals 16 residues. Here the CDR3 reads CASSILPSSYNSPLHF. The DNA for the CDR3 is TGTGCCAGTAGTATACTCCCCAGCTCCTATAATTCACCCCTCCACTTT. Full variable domain (outside the CDR3, taken from reference TRBV19 and TRBJ1-6): DGGITQSPKYLFRKEGQNVTLSCEQNLNHDAMYWYRQDPGQGLRLIYYSQIVNDFQKGDIAEGYSVSREKKESFPLTVTSAQKNPTAFYLCASSILPSSYNSPLHFGNGTRLTVT.

This chain connects TRBV2 to TRBJ1-1, with a possible D match to TRBD1 (6 bases). CDR1 and CDR2 (germline): SNHLY, FYNNEI. The germline V and J ends were trimmed by 10 bases and 4 bases, with 16 bases remaining between them. The CDR3 covers 13 residues. CDR3 protein: CAIGGGLGTEAFF. The CDR3 DNA is TGTGCCATCGGGGGGGGGCTGGGCACTGAAGCTTTCTTT.

The chain has TRBV19 and TRBJ1-5; 11 bases agree with TRBD1. With V trimmed by 8 bases and J by 5 bases, 5 bases remained unmatched. In germline, CDR1 is LNHDA, CDR2 SQIVND (reference sequence). This CDR3 is built from 14 residues. CDR3: CASRDRGMYQPQHF. CDR3 in DNA: TGTGCCAGTCGGGACAGGGGGATGTATCAGCCCCAGCATTTT.

The chain carries TRBV2 and TRBJ2-6; the D gene is possibly TRBD2 (5 bases). The CDR3 has 14 residues. The germline gives CDR1 SNHLY, CDR2 FYNNEI. Trimming stripped 7 bases from V and 0 bases from J, with 7 bases between. Here the CDR3 reads CASIGGSGANVLTF. Written as DNA, the CDR3 is TGTGCCAGCATCGGAGGCTCTGGGGCCAACGTCCTGACTTTC. Drawing the rest from reference TRBV2 and TRBJ2-6, the complete variable domain is EPEVTQTPSHQVTQMGQEVILRCVPISNHLYFYWYRQILGQKVEFLVSFYNNEISEKSEIFDDQFSVERPDGSNFTLKIRSTKLEDSAMYFCASIGGSGANVLTFGAGSRLTVL.

The rearrangement uses TRBV19 and TRBJ2-7; 7 positions match TRBD2. In germline, CDR1 is LNHDA, CDR2 SQIVND (reference sequence). V shed 3 bases and J 3 bases; nucleotides not matched to a gene: 8. The CDR3 is 15 residues long. The CDR3 DNA reads TGTGCCAGTAGTATTAGCCTAGCGGTTCACTACGAGCAGTACTTC. As protein: CASSISLAVHYEQYF. Together with reference TRBV19 and TRBJ2-7, the CDR3 gives the full variable domain: DGGITQSPKYLFRKEGQNVTLSCEQNLNHDAMYWYRQDPGQGLRLIYYSQIVNDFQKGDIAEGYSVSREKKESFPLTVTSAQKNPTAFYLCASSISLAVHYEQYFGPGTRLTVT.

The rearrangement joins TRBV9 to TRBJ2-7, with D uncertain. Trimming removed 0 bases from V and 4 bases from J, with 14 bases in between. The V gene's germline CDR1 is SGDLS and CDR2 YYNGEE. The CDR3 has 15 amino acids. Written as DNA, the CDR3 is TGTGCCAGCAGCGTAGGCCCCCGCCACGGTTACGAGCAGTACTTC. Translating gives CASSVGPRHGYEQYF.

The chain is built from TRBV5-1 and TRBJ2-5; 8 bases match TRBD2. Unmatched junction bases numbered 8, after V lost 5 bases and J lost 2 bases. This CDR3 region has 15 residues. Germline V gene sequence: CDR1 SGHRS, CDR2 YFSETQ. The CDR3 sequence is CASSHRAGEQETQYF. The CDR3 nucleotides read TGCGCCAGCAGTCATAGAGCGGGGGAACAAGAGACCCAGTACTTC.

This rearrangement joins TRBV4-1 to TRBJ1-6; no clear D. This CDR3 has 15 residues. The V and J ends lost 0 bases and 7 bases respectively, with 10 bases between them. Germline V CDR1 and CDR2: MGHRA, YSYEKL. CDR3: CASSQDQTGNSPLHF. The CDR3 coding sequence is TGCGCCAGCAGCCAAGACCAGACGGGGAATTCACCCCTCCACTTT.

The chain employs TRBV20-1 and TRBJ2-5; 9 bases line up with TRBD2. The V and J ends lost 7 bases and 7 bases, in that order; junction bases with no gene match: 4. This CDR3 comprises 11 residues. CDR1 and CDR2 from the germline V gene are DFQATT and SNEGSKA (reference sequence). The DNA of the CDR3 is TGCAGTGTACGAGCGGGGGGGACCCAGTACTTC. Protein product: CSVRAGGTQYF.